A single T cell receptor (beta chain) is shown here with its context. The antigen remains unidentified. Whereas donors were nominally healthy upon sampling, unrecorded immune exposures were probable. PCR involved 60 Vbeta and 13 Jbeta primers. Sequenced by immunoSEQ multiplex PCR; TCRdb stores in-frame clones only, minus some. The sample lists 150,000 to 200,000 clones, approximately 70% occurring once. The sample is drawn from a study of cytomegalovirus exposure and HLA in healthy donors. The study's findings and limits: What a later analysis showed was that several of the most significant clusters appeared linked to common viral pathogens.

CDR3 size: 15 residues. Trimming removed 4 bases at V and 2 bases at J, with 13 bases between. The germline CDR1 and CDR2 sequences are SGHRS and YFSETQ. The specimen was PBMCs. The chain recombines TRBV5-1 with TRBJ1-3, with D possibly TRBD1 on 5 matching bases. This sequence was found in a human donor in good health. This CDR3 is CASSPTVLAGNTIYF. The CDR3 DNA reads as TGCGCCAGCAGCCCGACAGTACTGGCTGGAAACACCATATATTTT.